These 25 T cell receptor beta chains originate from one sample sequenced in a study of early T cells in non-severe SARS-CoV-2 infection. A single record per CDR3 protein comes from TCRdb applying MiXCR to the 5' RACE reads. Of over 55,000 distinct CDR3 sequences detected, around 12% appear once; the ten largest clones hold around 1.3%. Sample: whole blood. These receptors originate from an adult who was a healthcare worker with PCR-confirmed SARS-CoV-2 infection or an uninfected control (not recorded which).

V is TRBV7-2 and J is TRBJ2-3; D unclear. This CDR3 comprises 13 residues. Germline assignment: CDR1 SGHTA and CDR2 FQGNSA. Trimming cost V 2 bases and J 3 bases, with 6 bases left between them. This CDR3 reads CASSLRLTDTQYF. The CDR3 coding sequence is TGTGCCAGCAGCTTACGTCTAACAGATACGCAGTATTTT.

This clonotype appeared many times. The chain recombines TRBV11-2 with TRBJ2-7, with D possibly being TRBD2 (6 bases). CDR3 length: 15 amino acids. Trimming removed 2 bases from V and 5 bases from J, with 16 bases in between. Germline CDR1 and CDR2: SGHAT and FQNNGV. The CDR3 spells CASSLHGGERNEQYF. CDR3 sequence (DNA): TGTGCCAGCAGCTTACATGGAGGGGAAAGGAACGAGCAGTACTTC.

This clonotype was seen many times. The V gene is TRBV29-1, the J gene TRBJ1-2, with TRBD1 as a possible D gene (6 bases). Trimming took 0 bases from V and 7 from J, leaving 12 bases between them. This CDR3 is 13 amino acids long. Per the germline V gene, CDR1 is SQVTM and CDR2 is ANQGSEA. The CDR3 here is CSVEDQQGGGYTF. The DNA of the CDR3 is TGCAGCGTTGAAGATCAACAGGGTGGTGGCTACACCTTC.

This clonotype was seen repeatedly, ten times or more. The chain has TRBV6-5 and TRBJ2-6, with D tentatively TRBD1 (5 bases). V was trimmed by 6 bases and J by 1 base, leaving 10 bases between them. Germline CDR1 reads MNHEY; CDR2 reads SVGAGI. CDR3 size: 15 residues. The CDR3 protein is CASRPQGSGANVLTF. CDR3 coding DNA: TGTGCCAGCAGACCCCAGGGTTCTGGGGCCAACGTCCTGACTTTC.

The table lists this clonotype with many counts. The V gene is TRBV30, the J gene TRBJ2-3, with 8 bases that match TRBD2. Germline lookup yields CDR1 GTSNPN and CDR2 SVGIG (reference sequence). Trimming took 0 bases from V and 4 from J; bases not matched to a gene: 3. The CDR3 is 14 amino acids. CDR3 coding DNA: TGTGCCTGGAGTGTACACGGGGGGGCAGATACGCAGTATTTT. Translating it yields CAWSVHGGADTQYF.

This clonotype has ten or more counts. The CDR3 spells CASSTGLMRGGSVSNQPQHF. CDR3 nucleotides: TGTGCCAGTAGCACCGGTCTCATGAGGGGGGGATCAGTTAGCAATCAGCCCCAGCATTTT. The V call is TRBV19, the J call TRBJ1-5, with TRBD1 as a possible D gene (6 bases). CDR1 and CDR2 (germline): LNHDA, SQIVND (reference sequence). Trimming took 6 bases from V and 0 from J, leaving 27 bases between them. This CDR3 spans 20 amino acids.

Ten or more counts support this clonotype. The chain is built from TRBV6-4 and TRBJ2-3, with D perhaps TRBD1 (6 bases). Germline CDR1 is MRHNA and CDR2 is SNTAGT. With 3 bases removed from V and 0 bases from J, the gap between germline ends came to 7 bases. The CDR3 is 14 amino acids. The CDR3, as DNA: TGTGCCAGCAGTGAGGGGGCTAGCACAGATACGCAGTATTTT. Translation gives CASSEGASTDTQYF.

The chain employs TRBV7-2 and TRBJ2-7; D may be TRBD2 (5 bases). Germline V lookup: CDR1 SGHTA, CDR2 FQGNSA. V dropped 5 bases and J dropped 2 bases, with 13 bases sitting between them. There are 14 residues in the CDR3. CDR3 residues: CASSQTSSTYEQYF. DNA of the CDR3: TGTGCCAGCAGCCAAACTAGTAGCACCTACGAGCAGTACTTC. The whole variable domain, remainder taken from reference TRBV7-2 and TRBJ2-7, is GAGVSQSPSNKVTEKGKDVELRCDPISGHTALYWYRQSLGQGLEFLIYFQGNSAPDKSGLPSDRFSAERTGGSVSTLTIQRTQQEDSAVYLCASSQTSSTYEQYFGPGTRLTVT.

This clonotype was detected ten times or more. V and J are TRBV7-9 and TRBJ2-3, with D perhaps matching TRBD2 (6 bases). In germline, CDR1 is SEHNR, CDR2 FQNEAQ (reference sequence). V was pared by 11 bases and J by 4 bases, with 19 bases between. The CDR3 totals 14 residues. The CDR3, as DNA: TGTGCCTCGCAATGGTCTAGCGTTCCAGATACGCAGTATTTT. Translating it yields CASQWSSVPDTQYF.

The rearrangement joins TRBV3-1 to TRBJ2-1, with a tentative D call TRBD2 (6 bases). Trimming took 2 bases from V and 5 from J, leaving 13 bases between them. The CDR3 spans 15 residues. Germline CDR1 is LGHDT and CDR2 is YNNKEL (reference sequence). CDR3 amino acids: CASSQYATRDNEQFF. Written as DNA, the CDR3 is TGTGCCAGCAGCCAATATGCGACTAGGGACAATGAGCAGTTCTTC.

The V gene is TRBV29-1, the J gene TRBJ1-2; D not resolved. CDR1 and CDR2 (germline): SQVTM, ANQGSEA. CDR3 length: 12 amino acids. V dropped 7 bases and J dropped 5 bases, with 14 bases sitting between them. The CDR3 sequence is CSAPTLGYGYTF. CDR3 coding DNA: TGCAGCGCGCCTACCCTTGGATATGGCTACACCTTC. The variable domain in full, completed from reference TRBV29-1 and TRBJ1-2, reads SAVISQKPSRDICQRGTSLTIQCQVDSQVTMMFWYRQQPGQSLTLIATANQGSEATYESGFVIDKFPISRPNLTFSTLTVSNMSPEDSSIYLCSAPTLGYGYTFGSGTRLTVV.

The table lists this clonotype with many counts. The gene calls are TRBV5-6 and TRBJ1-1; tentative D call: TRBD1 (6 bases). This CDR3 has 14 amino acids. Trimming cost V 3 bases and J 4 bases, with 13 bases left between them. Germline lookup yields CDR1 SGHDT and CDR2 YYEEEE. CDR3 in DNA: TGTGCCAGCAGCTGGCAGGGGAAGAGCACTGAAGCTTTCTTT. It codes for CASSWQGKSTEAFF.

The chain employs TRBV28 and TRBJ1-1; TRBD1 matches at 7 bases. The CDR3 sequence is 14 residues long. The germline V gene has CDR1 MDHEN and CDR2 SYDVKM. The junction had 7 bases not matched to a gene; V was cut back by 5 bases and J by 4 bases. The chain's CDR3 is CASSQRQGGTEAFF. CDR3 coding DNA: TGTGCCAGCAGTCAAAGACAGGGCGGCACTGAAGCTTTCTTT.

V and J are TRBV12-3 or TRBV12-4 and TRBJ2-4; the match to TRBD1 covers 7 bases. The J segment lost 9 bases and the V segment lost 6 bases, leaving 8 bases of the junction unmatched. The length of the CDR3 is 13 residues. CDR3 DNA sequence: TGTGCCAGCAGGTCCACAGGGGTAGGCATTCAGTACTTC. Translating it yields CASRSTGVGIQYF.

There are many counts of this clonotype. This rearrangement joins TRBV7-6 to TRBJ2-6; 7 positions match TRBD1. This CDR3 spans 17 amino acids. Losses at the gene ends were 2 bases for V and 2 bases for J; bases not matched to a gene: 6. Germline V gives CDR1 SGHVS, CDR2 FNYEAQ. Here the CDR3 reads CASSLMGQGAGANVLTF. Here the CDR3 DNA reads TGTGCCAGCAGCTTAATGGGGCAGGGGGCTGGGGCCAACGTCCTGACTTTC.

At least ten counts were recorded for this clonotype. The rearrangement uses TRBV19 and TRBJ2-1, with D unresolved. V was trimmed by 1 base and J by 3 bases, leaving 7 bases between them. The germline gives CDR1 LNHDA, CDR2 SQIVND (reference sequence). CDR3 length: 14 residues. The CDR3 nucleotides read TGTGCCAGTAGTATAGCGGGCAGCTACAATGAGCAGTTCTTC. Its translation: CASSIAGSYNEQFF.

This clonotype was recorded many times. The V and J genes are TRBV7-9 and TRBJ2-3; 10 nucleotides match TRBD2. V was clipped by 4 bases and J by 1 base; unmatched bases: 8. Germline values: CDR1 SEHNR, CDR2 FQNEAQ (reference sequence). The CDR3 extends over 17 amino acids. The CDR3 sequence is CASSSILGTSGTDTQYF. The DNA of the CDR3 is TGTGCCAGCAGCTCTATTCTCGGGACTAGCGGCACAGATACGCAGTATTTT.

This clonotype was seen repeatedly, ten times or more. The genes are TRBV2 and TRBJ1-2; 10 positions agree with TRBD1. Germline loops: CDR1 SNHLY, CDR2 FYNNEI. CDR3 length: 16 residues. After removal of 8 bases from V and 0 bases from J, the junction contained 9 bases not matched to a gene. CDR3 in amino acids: CASVRDRGSSNYGYTF. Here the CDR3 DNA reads TGTGCCAGCGTCCGGGACAGGGGCTCCTCTAACTATGGCTACACCTTC. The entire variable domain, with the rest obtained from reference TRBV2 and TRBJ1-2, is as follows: EPEVTQTPSHQVTQMGQEVILRCVPISNHLYFYWYRQILGQKVEFLVSFYNNEISEKSEIFDDQFSVERPDGSNFTLKIRSTKLEDSAMYFCASVRDRGSSNYGYTFGSGTRLTVV.

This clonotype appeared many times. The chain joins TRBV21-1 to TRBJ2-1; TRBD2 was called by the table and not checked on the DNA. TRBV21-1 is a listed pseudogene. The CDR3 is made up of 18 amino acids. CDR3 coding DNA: TGTGCCAGCAGCTCCTATCACCTAGCGGGGGTAACGAGGAATGAGCAGTTCTTC. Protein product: CASSSYHLAGVTRNEQFF.

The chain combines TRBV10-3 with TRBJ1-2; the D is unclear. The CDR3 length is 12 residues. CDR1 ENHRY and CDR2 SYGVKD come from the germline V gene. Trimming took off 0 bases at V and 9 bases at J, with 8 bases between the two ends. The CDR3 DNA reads TGTGCCATCAGTGAGTCGGGCTCAAGCTACACCTTC. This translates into CAISESGSSYTF.

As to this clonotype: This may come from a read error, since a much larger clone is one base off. Here the CDR3 DNA reads TGTACCAGCAGAAAGGCGGGGGAAACAGAGACCCAGTACTTC. Translation: CTSRKAGETETQYF. The V gene is TRBV7-2, the J gene TRBJ2-5; 7 positions match TRBD2. Trimming took 6 bases from V and 4 from J; bases not matched to a gene: 8. The CDR3 is 14 amino acids. CDR1 is SGHTA, CDR2 FQGNSA, per germline.

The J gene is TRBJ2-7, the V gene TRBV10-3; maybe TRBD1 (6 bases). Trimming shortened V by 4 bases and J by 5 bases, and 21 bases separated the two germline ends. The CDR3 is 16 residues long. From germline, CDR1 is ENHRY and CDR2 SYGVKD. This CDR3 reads CAISGLAITQGNEQYF. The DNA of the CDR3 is TGTGCCATCAGTGGGTTGGCCATAACCCAGGGGAACGAGCAGTACTTC.

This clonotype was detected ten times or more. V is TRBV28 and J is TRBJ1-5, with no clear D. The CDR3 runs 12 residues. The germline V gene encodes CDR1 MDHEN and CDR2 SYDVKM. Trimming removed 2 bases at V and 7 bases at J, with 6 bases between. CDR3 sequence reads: CASSLGGQPQHF. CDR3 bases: TGTGCCAGCAGTTTAGGAGGCCAGCCCCAGCATTTT.

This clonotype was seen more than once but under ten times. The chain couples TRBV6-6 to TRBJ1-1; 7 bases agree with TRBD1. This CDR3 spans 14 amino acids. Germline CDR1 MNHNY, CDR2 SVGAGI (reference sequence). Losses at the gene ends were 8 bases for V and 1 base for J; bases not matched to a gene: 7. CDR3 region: CASGEGGSNTEAFF. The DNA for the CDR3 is TGTGCCAGCGGGGAAGGGGGCTCGAACACTGAAGCTTTCTTT.

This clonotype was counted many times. CDR3 DNA: TGCGCCAGCAGTGGGGACTACACGAAGCAGTATTTT. Translated, it gives CASSGDYTKQYF. The chain couples TRBV10-1 to TRBJ2-3, with 7 bases identical to TRBD2. The CDR3 consists of 12 residues. Losses at the gene ends were 4 bases for V and 11 bases for J; bases not matched to a gene: 6. CDR1 and CDR2 (germline): WNHNN, SYGVQD (reference sequence).